Below are 21 T cell receptor beta chains sequenced from a single sample in a study of identical twins. TCRdb used MiXCR to reprocess the 5' RACE reads, holding one entry per CDR3 protein. Of 500,000 or so distinct CDR3 sequences in the sample, roughly an eighth were seen once. The data also belong to a second study, concerning yellow fever vaccine responses in identical twins.

The sample taken for sequencing was CD4+ T cells sorted from blood. These receptors came from a young woman in good health.

There are a few counts of this clonotype. J is TRBJ2-3 and V is TRBV28; unclear D gene. The CDR3 covers 13 residues. Trimming stripped 5 bases from V and 5 bases from J, with 11 bases between. The V gene's germline CDR1 is MDHEN and CDR2 SYDVKM. Written as DNA, the CDR3 is TGTGCCAGCAGTACCCCAGATCGAGATACGCAGTATTTT. It yields the protein CASSTPDRDTQYF.

J is TRBJ2-4 and V is TRBV6-1, with 7 bases lining up with TRBD2. V gave up 7 bases and J gave up 5 bases; unmatched junction bases: 20. This CDR3 spans 18 amino acids. In germline, CDR1 is MNHNS, CDR2 SASEGT. CDR3 sequence reads: CASIPRGGIGRVENIQYF. CDR3 coding DNA: TGTGCCAGCATTCCGCGGGGAGGGATTGGTCGAGTAGAAAACATTCAGTACTTC.

A few counts support this clonotype. The chain joins TRBV7-9 to TRBJ1-6, with D unresolved. V gave up 9 bases and J gave up 0 bases, with 9 bases separating them. CDR3 length equals 14 residues. Germline lookup yields CDR1 SEHNR and CDR2 FQNEAQ (reference sequence). In DNA, the CDR3 is TGTGCCAGTCAACCTAGCTCCTATAATTCACCCCTCCACTTT. This translates into CASQPSSYNSPLHF.

This chain joins TRBV24-1 and TRBJ2-2; D is perhaps TRBD1 (5 bases). Trimming cost V 9 bases and J 5 bases, with 12 bases left between them. Germline V CDR1 and CDR2: KGHDR, SFDVKD. This CDR3 region has 13 residues. The CDR3 region has the DNA TGTGCCACCGCCAGGGTAGGAACCGGGGAGCTGTTTTTT. Translated: CATARVGTGELFF.

This rearrangement joins TRBV7-3 to TRBJ2-1; D is undetermined. The V end was cut by 2 bases, the J end by 12 bases, with 20 bases between. The V gene's germline CDR1 is SGHTA and CDR2 FQGTGA. This CDR3 comprises 15 residues. The CDR3: CASSLGEGESSGQFF. As DNA, the CDR3 is TGTGCCAGCAGCTTAGGGGAAGGCGAATCATCGGGGCAGTTCTTC.

This clonotype was observed a handful of times. The rearrangement joins TRBV28 to TRBJ1-5; the D gene is possibly TRBD1 (5 bases). Looked up from germline, CDR1 is MDHEN and CDR2 is SYDVKM. V lost 10 bases and J 2 bases, leaving 12 bases between the germline ends. The length of the CDR3 is 13 residues. In DNA, the CDR3 is TGTGCCAACTCTATACAGGGCAATCAGCCCCAGCATTTT. This sequence encodes CANSIQGNQPQHF. The full variable domain, its missing parts supplied by reference TRBV28 and TRBJ1-5, is DVKVTQSSRYLVKRTGEKVFLECVQDMDHENMFWYRQDPGLGLRLIYFSYDVKMKEKGDIPEGYSVSREKKERFSLILESASTNQTSMYLCANSIQGNQPQHFGDGTRLSIL.

This clonotype was seen more than once but under ten times. This sequence joins TRBV28 and TRBJ2-7; TRBD1 aligns across 8 bases. This CDR3 comprises 16 residues. Trimming at V came to 7 bases and at J to 4 bases, leaving 15 bases not matched to a gene. From germline, CDR1 is MDHEN and CDR2 SYDVKM. CDR3 residues: CASIPFRRQGNYEQYF. The DNA of the CDR3 is TGTGCCAGCATCCCCTTCCGCCGACAGGGGAATTACGAGCAGTACTTC.

The CDR3 spells CASSAGDREERLAEAFF. The CDR3 DNA sequence: TGCGCCAGCAGCGCGGGGGACAGGGAAGAGAGGTTGGCTGAAGCTTTCTTT. The rearrangement uses TRBV5-1 and TRBJ1-1; 9 bases align to TRBD1. The germline gives CDR1 SGHRS, CDR2 YFSETQ. The CDR3 runs to 17 residues. Trimming at V came to 4 bases and at J to 6 bases, leaving 16 bases not matched to a gene.

In this sample, this clonotype turned up a few times. The chain uses TRBV7-8 and TRBJ2-2, with D possibly being TRBD2 (6 bases). Trimming took off 7 bases at V and 1 base at J, with 19 bases between the two ends. CDR3 size: 17 residues. CDR1 and CDR2 (germline): SGHVS, FQNEAQ. The CDR3 DNA is TGTGCCAGCACCCAACCCTGGGGCGGGGTGAACACCGGGGAGCTGTTTTTT. The encoded protein is CASTQPWGGVNTGELFF.

The table lists this clonotype with a few counts. The rearrangement joins TRBV20-1 to TRBJ2-5, with 7 bases fitting TRBD1. The length of the CDR3 is 13 residues. The J segment lost 2 bases and the V segment lost 2 bases, leaving 2 bases of the junction unmatched. Looked up from germline, CDR1 is DFQATT and CDR2 is SNEGSKA (reference sequence). CDR3 residues: CSARPGQQETQYF. CDR3 in DNA: TGCAGTGCTAGACCGGGACAGCAAGAGACCCAGTACTTC.

This clonotype was seen many times. This sequence joins TRBV5-1 and TRBJ2-3; D not certain. Germline V gene data show CDR1 as SGHRS and CDR2 as YFSETQ. V was pared by 4 bases and J by 10 bases, with 22 bases between. The length of the CDR3 is 15 residues. The CDR3 DNA reads as TGCGCCAGCAGCCCAGCCGCTTTTTCGTCGGCTTCGCAGTATTTT. This gives the protein CASSPAAFSSASQYF.

In this sample, this clonotype turned up a few times. The rearrangement joins TRBV25-1 to TRBJ1-1, with D perhaps matching TRBD1 (5 bases). V was shortened by 3 bases and J by 6 bases, with 17 bases between the two germline ends. The CDR3 consists of 15 residues. In germline, CDR1 is MGHDK, CDR2 SYGVNS. The CDR3 spells CASSDVRRGGPEAFF. CDR3 nucleotides: TGTGCCAGCAGTGATGTGCGCCGGGGGGGACCTGAAGCTTTCTTT.

In its sample, this clonotype was seen a few times. The rearrangement links TRBV5-6 to TRBJ2-5; 8 bases map to TRBD1. The CDR3 extends over 16 amino acids. Germline CDR1 reads SGHDT; CDR2 reads YYEEEE. Losses at the gene ends were 0 bases for V and 1 base for J; bases not matched to a gene: 5. DNA for the CDR3: TGTGCCAGCAGCTTGGCAGGGGGCTTCATCCAAGAGACCCAGTACTTC. It is translated as CASSLAGGFIQETQYF.

At least ten counts were recorded for this clonotype. The CDR3 is CASSYRESGTEAFF. The CDR3 bases are TGTGCCAGCAGTTACAGGGAGTCCGGGACTGAAGCTTTCTTT. The chain joins TRBV6-5 to TRBJ1-1; D not resolved. The V gene's germline CDR1 is MNHEY and CDR2 SVGAGI. This CDR3 contains 14 residues. The V end lost 2 bases, the J end lost 5 bases, and 12 bases lay between the germline ends.

This clonotype was counted at least ten times. The V call is TRBV5-1, the J call TRBJ1-1, with 10 bases aligning to TRBD1. This CDR3 is built from 14 residues. V dropped 4 bases and J dropped 5; count of bases not matched to a gene: 5. In germline, CDR1 is SGHRS, CDR2 YFSETQ. The chain's CDR3 is CASSPRDRGTEAFF. The CDR3 DNA is TGCGCCAGCAGCCCAAGGGACAGGGGTACTGAAGCTTTCTTT.

This CDR3 reads CASSTLTGYEQYF. The CDR3 coding sequence is TGTGCCAGCAGCACCCTGACAGGGTACGAGCAGTACTTC. V gene TRBV27 combines with J gene TRBJ2-7; TRBD1 agrees at 7 bases. The CDR3 is 13 residues long. CDR1 MNHEY and CDR2 SMNVEV come from the germline V gene (reference sequence). With V trimmed by 6 bases and J by 4 bases, 6 bases remained unmatched.

This chain links TRBV2 with TRBJ1-1, with 10 bases fitting TRBD1. V lost 7 bases, J lost 6 bases, and 14 bases stayed unmatched. CDR1 and CDR2 from the germline V gene are SNHLY and FYNNEI. The CDR3 has 16 amino acids. This chain's CDR3 is CASTREPGQGSAEAFF. In DNA, the CDR3 is TGTGCCAGCACCCGTGAACCGGGACAGGGGAGCGCTGAAGCTTTCTTT.

In this sample, this clonotype turned up many times. This chain joins TRBV12-3 or TRBV12-4 and TRBJ1-1; possible D gene TRBD1, 6 bases. The CDR3 loop spans 16 amino acids. With 3 bases removed from V and 4 bases from J, the gap between germline ends came to 18 bases. CDR3 nucleotides: TGTGCCAGCAGTTTCACCACAGGGTCGTCCGTCACTGAAGCTTTCTTT. It translates to CASSFTTGSSVTEAFF.

The gene calls are TRBV12-3 or TRBV12-4 and TRBJ2-2, with a possible D match to TRBD1 (5 bases). The CDR3 is 15 amino acids. The ends were cut back, 6 bases at V and 1 base at J, with 12 bases in the middle. The CDR3 coding sequence is TGTGCCAGCAGGAAGACAGCCCAGAACACCGGGGAGCTGTTTTTT. This codes for CASRKTAQNTGELFF.

This clonotype has a count of ten or more. The chain uses TRBV7-9 and TRBJ2-1; TRBD2 agrees at 10 bases. This CDR3 has 16 amino acids. V dropped 0 bases and J dropped 12; count of bases not matched to a gene: 11. The germline V gene encodes CDR1 SEHNR and CDR2 FQNEAQ (reference sequence). The CDR3 reads CASSLAPVAGGSGQFF. CDR3 in DNA: TGTGCCAGCAGCTTAGCGCCGGTAGCGGGAGGAAGCGGGCAGTTCTTC. Full variable domain (outside the CDR3, taken from reference TRBV7-9 and TRBJ2-1): DTGVSQNPRHKITKRGQNVTFRCDPISEHNRLYWYRQTLGQGPEFLTYFQNEAQLEKSRLLSDRFSAERPKGSFSTLEIQRTEQGDSAMYLCASSLAPVAGGSGQFFGPGTRLTVL.

The table lists this clonotype with a few counts. The genes are TRBV15 and TRBJ2-3; 15 bases match TRBD2. With 3 bases clipped from V and 6 bases from J, the junction kept 4 bases outside the gene matches. Per the germline V gene, CDR1 is LNHNV and CDR2 is YYDKDF (reference sequence). The CDR3 consists of 16 residues. The CDR3 sequence: CATSSGLAGGMDTQYF. DNA of the CDR3: TGTGCCACCAGCAGTGGACTAGCGGGAGGGATGGATACGCAGTATTTT.